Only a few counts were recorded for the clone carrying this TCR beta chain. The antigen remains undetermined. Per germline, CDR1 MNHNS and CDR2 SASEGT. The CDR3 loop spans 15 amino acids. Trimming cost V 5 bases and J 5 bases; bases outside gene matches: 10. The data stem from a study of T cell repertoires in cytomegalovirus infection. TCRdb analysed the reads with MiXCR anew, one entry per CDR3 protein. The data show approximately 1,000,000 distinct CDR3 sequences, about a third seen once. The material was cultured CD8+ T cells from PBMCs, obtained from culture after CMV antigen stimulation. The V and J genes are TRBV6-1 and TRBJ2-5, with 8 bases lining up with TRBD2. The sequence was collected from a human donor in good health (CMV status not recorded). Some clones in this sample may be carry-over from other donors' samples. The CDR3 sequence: CASSPGGAGVETQYF. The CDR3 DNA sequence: TGTGCCAGCAGTCCCGGGGGAGCGGGGGTGGAGACCCAGTACTTC.